Listed below are T cell receptor beta chains from one sample, sequenced in a study of cytomegalovirus exposure and HLA in healthy donors. Here immunoSEQ multiplex PCR was the method, and the copy in TCRdb shows in-frame clones only, minus some. The sample includes 160,000 or so clones, 78% of them seen just once. The sample consisted of PBMCs. The receptor source for this set is a male donor in good health and CMV-seronegative. The CDR3 runs from the conserved cysteine through the conserved F or W. D genes are given only for firm matches. A row's size may be missing; if present it is once, few, many or a size class.

TRBD1 | TRBJ1-2 | TRBV19 | NA | CASSTTGAYGYTF | TGTGCCAGTAGCACGACAGGGGCATATGGCTACACCTTC
NA | TRBJ2-3 | TRBV27 | once | CASSLQYF | TGTGCCAGCAGTCTGCAGTATTTT
NA | TRBJ1-6 | TRBV7-2 | once | CASSLGWSDTSPLHF | TGTGCCAGCAGCTTAGGTTGGTCCGACACTTCACCCCTCCACTTT
TRBD1 | TRBJ1-5 | TRBV11-2 | NA | CASSPDRADQPQHF | TGTGCCAGCAGCCCTGACAGGGCTGATCAGCCCCAGCATTTT
NA | TRBJ2-7 | TRBV11-2 | NA | CASSKGVADTYSYEQYF | TGTGCCAGCAGTAAAGGGGTGGCGGACACTTACTCCTACGAGCAGTACTTC
NA | TRBJ1-1 | TRBV2 | once | CASSEALRGNTEAFF | TGTGCCAGCAGTGAAGCGCTTCGAGGGAACACTGAAGCTTTCTTT
NA | TRBJ2-7 | TRBV7-2 | NA | CASSSSAGNYEQYF | TGTGCCAGCAGCTCTTCGGCAGGGAACTACGAGCAGTACTTC
TRBD2 | TRBJ2-7 | TRBV7-9 | NA | CASSLVRLAGNEQYF | TGTGCCAGCAGCTTAGTAAGGCTAGCGGGGAACGAGCAGTACTTC
NA | TRBJ1-1 | TRBV6-1 | NA | CASSERAGNTEAFF | TGTGCCAGCAGTGAACGCGCAGGGAACACTGAAGCTTTCTTT
NA | TRBJ1-2 | TRBV5-1 | NA | CASSLLGAEGYTF | TGCGCCAGCAGCTTGCTGGGGGCGGAGGGCTACACCTTC
NA | TRBJ2-1 | TRBV29-1 | NA | CSVGQGVRGEQFF | TGCAGCGTTGGTCAGGGCGTCAGGGGTGAGCAGTTCTTC
TRBD1 | TRBJ1-1 | TRBV6-6 | NA | CASSYLTTGGSEAFF | TGTGCCAGCAGTTACTTGACAACAGGGGGCTCTGAAGCTTTCTTT
TRBD2 | TRBJ2-7 | TRBV7-3 | NA | CASSLGGGASEQYF | TGTGCCAGCAGCTTAGGCGGGGGGGCGAGTGAGCAGTACTTC
NA | TRBJ2-7 | TRBV19 | NA | CASSPDSVSYEQYF | TGTGCCAGTAGCCCGGACAGTGTGAGCTACGAGCAGTACTTC
NA | TRBJ1-1 | TRBV7-2 | few | CASSSGDRYTEAFF | TGTGCCAGCAGCTCCGGGGATAGATACACTGAAGCTTTCTTT
NA | TRBJ2-7 | TRBV7-6 | NA | CASSSPGVAVTYEQYF | TGTGCCAGCAGCTCCCCCGGGGTAGCGGTAACTTACGAGCAGTACTTC
TRBD1 | TRBJ1-2 | TRBV28 | few | CASSPPRGTNYGYTF | TGTGCCAGCAGTCCCCCCAGGGGGACTAACTATGGCTACACCTTC
NA | TRBJ2-1 | TRBV18 | NA | CASSSDLRRSYNEQFF | TGTGCCAGCTCATCAGACTTACGCCGCTCCTACAATGAGCAGTTCTTC
NA | TRBJ1-2 | TRBV2 | NA | CASSENGLGYTF | TGTGCCAGCAGTGAAAACGGGTTGGGCTACACCTTC
TRBD1 | TRBJ2-1 | TRBV12-5 | NA | CASGLVQGTVSYNEQFF | TGTGCTAGTGGTTTGGTACAGGGGACGGTATCCTACAATGAGCAGTTCTTC
TRBD2 | TRBJ2-1 | TRBV28 | NA | CASSLLAGGPDEQFF | TGTGCCAGCAGCCTACTAGCGGGAGGGCCCGATGAGCAGTTCTTC
NA | TRBJ2-6 | TRBV7-9 | NA | CASSLTTSGANVLTF | TGTGCCAGCAGCTTAACGACTTCTGGGGCCAACGTCCTGACTTTC
TRBD1 | TRBJ2-7 | TRBV18 | NA | CASSGTGTGRYEQYF | TGTGCCAGCTCAGGAACCGGGACAGGGCGGTACGAGCAGTACTTC
NA | TRBJ1-6 | TRBV7-8 | NA | CASSPRGNNSPLHF | TGTGCCAGCAGCCCCCGAGGGAATAATTCACCCCTCCACTTT
NA | TRBJ1-4 | TRBV9 | NA | CASSVVGSSEELFF | TGTGCCAGCAGCGTAGTAGGGTCCTCGGAGGAACTGTTTTTT
TRBD1 | TRBJ2-5 | TRBV11-2 | NA | CASSGGQTKQETQYF | TGTGCCAGCAGCGGGGGACAGACCAAACAAGAGACCCAGTACTTC
TRBD2 | TRBJ2-5 | TRBV28 | NA | CASGASGRRARETQYF | TGTGCCAGCGGAGCTAGCGGGAGAAGGGCACGGGAGACCCAGTACTTC
NA | TRBJ2-3 | TRBV7-2 | NA | CASSTPRGTDTQYF | TGTGCCAGCAGCACCCCGAGGGGCACAGATACGCAGTATTTT
NA | TRBJ1-3 | TRBV6-1 | NA | CASSEQGNTIYF | TGTGCCAGCAGTGAGCAGGGAAACACCATATATTTT
TRBD1 | TRBJ2-1 | TRBV6-5 | NA | CASSGQGAVNEQFF | TGTGCCAGCAGTGGACAGGGGGCTGTCAATGAGCAGTTCTTC
TRBD1 | TRBJ1-2 | TRBV4-1 | NA | CASSQIRDRGGGGYTF | TGCGCCAGCAGCCAAATACGGGACAGGGGCGGTGGTGGCTACACCTTC
TRBD2 | TRBJ2-7 | TRBV10-3 | once | CAITTSGTYEQYF | TGTGCCATCACGACGAGCGGGACCTACGAGCAGTACTTC
NA | TRBJ2-7 | TRBV28 | NA | CASSMSYEQYF | TGTGCCAGCAGCATGAGCTACGAGCAGTACTTC
TRBD2 | TRBJ2-1 | TRBV5-1 | NA | CASSLGLAGVNEQFF | TGCGCCAGCAGCTTGGGACTAGCGGGGGTCAATGAGCAGTTCTTC
NA | TRBJ1-5 | TRBV15 | NA | CATSRDRGSNQPQHF | TGTGCCACCAGCAGAGATAGGGGAAGCAATCAGCCCCAGCATTTT
NA | TRBJ2-6 | TRBV7-9 | NA | CASSRGGGANVLTF | TGTGCCAGCAGCCGAGGGGGTGGGGCCAACGTCCTGACTTTC
NA | TRBJ2-5 | TRBV18 | NA | CASSPQGEETQYF | TGTGCCAGCTCACCACAGGGGGAGGAGACCCAGTACTTC
TRBD1 | TRBJ2-7 | TRBV19 | NA | CASSSGQGSYEQYF | TGTGCCAGTAGTTCCGGACAGGGATCCTACGAGCAGTACTTC
TRBD1 | TRBJ1-5 | TRBV28 | once | CASRGGTGSNQPQHF | TGTGCCAGCAGGGGGGGGACAGGGAGCAATCAGCCCCAGCATTTT
TRBD2 | TRBJ2-3 | TRBV28 | NA | CASIPSGGSTDTQYF | TGTGCCAGCATCCCTAGCGGAGGGAGCACAGATACGCAGTATTTT
NA | TRBJ1-2 | TRBV7-2 | NA | CASTTGTYGYTF | TGTGCCAGCACCACAGGGACCTATGGCTACACCTTC
NA | TRBJ2-1 | TRBV27 | NA | CASSPGLGGSEQFF | TGTGCCAGCAGTCCCGGACTAGGGGGTTCCGAGCAGTTCTTC
NA | TRBJ1-2 | TRBV7-2 | NA | CASSLDREGYTF | TGTGCCAGCAGCTTAGACAGGGAAGGCTACACCTTC
TRBD1 | TRBJ1-1 | TRBV7-2 | NA | CASSPRGRGNTEAFF | TGTGCCAGCAGCCCCAGGGGGCGCGGGAACACTGAAGCTTTCTTT
TRBD2 | TRBJ2-7 | TRBV29-1 | NA | CSARGGTTYEQYF | TGCAGCGCCCGGGGGGGGACTACCTACGAGCAGTACTTC
NA | TRBJ1-2 | TRBV27 | NA | CASRGHYGYTF | TGTGCCAGCAGGGGGCACTACGGCTACACCTTC
TRBD2 | TRBJ2-1 | TRBV27 | NA | CASSSPGAGGGNEQFF | TGTGCCAGCAGTTCCCCAGGAGCGGGAGGTGGCAATGAGCAGTTCTTC
NA | TRBJ1-5 | TRBV19 | NA | CASSIWEHSNQPQHF | TGTGCCAGTAGTATCTGGGAGCATAGCAATCAGCCCCAGCATTTT
TRBD2 | TRBJ2-1 | TRBV30 | NA | CALGLAGAYEQFF | TGTGCCCTGGGGCTAGCGGGAGCTTATGAGCAGTTCTTC
TRBD2 | TRBJ2-1 | TRBV4-1 | NA | CASSRLAGGLAYNEQFF | TGCGCCAGCAGCCGACTAGCGGGGGGCTTGGCCTACAATGAGCAGTTCTTC
NA | TRBJ2-5 | TRBV7-2 | NA | CASSAEAGKGQTQYF | TGTGCCAGCAGCGCCGAGGCAGGGAAAGGCCAGACCCAGTACTTC
NA | TRBJ1-1 | TRBV5-5 | once | CASSPGTLGTEAFF | TGTGCCAGCAGCCCCGGGACTCTCGGCACTGAAGCTTTCTTT
NA | TRBJ2-7 | TRBV27 | NA | CASSLTVGSVEQYF | TGTGCCAGCAGTTTGACAGTCGGATCGGTCGAGCAGTACTTC
NA | TRBJ1-2 | TRBV18 | NA | CASSPGGGYGYTF | TGTGCCAGCTCACCGGGGGGGGGCTATGGCTACACCTTC
TRBD1 | TRBJ2-2 | TRBV5-1 | NA | CASSLPFPDRGNTGELFF | TGCGCCAGCAGCTTGCCTTTCCCGGACAGGGGTAACACCGGGGAGCTGTTTTTT
TRBD1 | TRBJ1-2 | TRBV28 | NA | CASSTGTGGHYGYTF | TGTGCCAGCAGCACCGGGACAGGGGGCCACTATGGCTACACCTTC
TRBD1 | TRBJ1-2 | TRBV6-5 | NA | CASRARDRAYGYTF | TGTGCCAGCAGGGCCCGAGACAGGGCCTATGGCTACACCTTC
TRBD1 | TRBJ1-1 | TRBV2 | NA | CASTDTTGGTEAFF | TGTGCCAGCACCGACACGACAGGGGGCACTGAAGCTTTCTTT
TRBD1 | TRBJ2-7 | TRBV19 | once | CASSIGTGSYEQYF | TGTGCCAGTAGTATAGGGACAGGGTCCTACGAGCAGTACTTC
TRBD1 | TRBJ2-5 | TRBV6-1 | NA | CASSEARTGIRVETQYF | TGTGCCAGCAGTGAAGCGAGGACAGGGATTCGCGTGGAGACCCAGTACTTC